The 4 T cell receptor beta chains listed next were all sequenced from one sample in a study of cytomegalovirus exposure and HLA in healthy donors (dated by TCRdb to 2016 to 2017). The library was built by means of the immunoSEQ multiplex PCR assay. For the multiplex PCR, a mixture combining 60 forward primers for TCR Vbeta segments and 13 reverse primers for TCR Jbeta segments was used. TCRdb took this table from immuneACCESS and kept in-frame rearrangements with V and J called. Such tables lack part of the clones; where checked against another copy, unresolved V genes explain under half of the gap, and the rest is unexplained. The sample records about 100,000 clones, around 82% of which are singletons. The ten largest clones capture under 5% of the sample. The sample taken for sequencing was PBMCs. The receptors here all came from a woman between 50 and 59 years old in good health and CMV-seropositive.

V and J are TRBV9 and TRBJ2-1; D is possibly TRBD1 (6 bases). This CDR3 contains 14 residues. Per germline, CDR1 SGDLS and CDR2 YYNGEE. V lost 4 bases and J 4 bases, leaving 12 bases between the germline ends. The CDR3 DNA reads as TGTGCCAGCAGCTGGGACACCAGTTACAATGAGCAGTTCTTC. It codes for CASSWDTSYNEQFF.

The CDR3 loop is CASSQDVDYPYNEQFF. CDR3 in DNA: TGTGCCAGCAGCCAAGATGTGGACTACCCCTACAATGAGCAGTTCTTC. This chain links TRBV14 with TRBJ2-1; D is possibly TRBD2 (6 bases). The germline V gene encodes CDR1 SGHDN and CDR2 FVKESK. The V end lost 0 bases, the J end lost 2 bases, and 11 bases lay between the germline ends. The CDR3 sequence is 16 residues long.

The chain's CDR3 is CASSRLAAASYEQYF. The CDR3 region has the DNA TGTGCCAGTAGTAGACTAGCGGCCGCCTCCTACGAGCAGTACTTC. The chain couples TRBV19 to TRBJ2-7, with 9 bases aligning to TRBD2. Looked up from germline, CDR1 is LNHDA and CDR2 is SQIVND (reference sequence). The J segment lost 0 bases and the V segment lost 4 bases, leaving 4 bases of the junction unmatched. The CDR3 has 15 residues.

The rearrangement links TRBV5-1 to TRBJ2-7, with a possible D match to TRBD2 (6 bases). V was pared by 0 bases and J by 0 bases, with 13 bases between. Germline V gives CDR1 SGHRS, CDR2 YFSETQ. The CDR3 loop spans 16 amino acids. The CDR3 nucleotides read TGCGCCAGCAGCTTGGCAGGCGGGGTCTACTCCTACGAGCAGTACTTC. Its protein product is CASSLAGGVYSYEQYF.